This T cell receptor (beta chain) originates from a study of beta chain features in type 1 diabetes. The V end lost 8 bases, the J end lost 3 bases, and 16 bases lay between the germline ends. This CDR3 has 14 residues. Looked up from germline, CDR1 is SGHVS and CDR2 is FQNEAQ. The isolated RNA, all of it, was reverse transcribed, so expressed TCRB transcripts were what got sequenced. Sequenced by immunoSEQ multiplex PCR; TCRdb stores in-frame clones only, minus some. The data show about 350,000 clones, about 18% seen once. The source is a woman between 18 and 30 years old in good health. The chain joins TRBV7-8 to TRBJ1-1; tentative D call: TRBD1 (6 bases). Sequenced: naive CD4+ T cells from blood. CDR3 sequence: CASRRGGSDTEAFF. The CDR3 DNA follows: TGTGCCAGCCGACGGGGGGGCTCGGACACTGAAGCTTTCTTT.